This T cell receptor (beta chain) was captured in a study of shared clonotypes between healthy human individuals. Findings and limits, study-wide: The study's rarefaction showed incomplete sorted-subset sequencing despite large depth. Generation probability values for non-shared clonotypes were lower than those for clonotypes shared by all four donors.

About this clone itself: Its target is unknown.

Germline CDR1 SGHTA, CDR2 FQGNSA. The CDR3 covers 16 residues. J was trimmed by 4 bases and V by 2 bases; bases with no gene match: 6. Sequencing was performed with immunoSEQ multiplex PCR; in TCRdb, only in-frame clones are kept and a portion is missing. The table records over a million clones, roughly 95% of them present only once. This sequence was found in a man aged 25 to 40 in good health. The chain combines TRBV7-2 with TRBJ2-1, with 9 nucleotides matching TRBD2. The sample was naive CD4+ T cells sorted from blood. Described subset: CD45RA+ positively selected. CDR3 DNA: TGTGCCAGCAGCTTAAGGACTAGCGTTTTGTACAATGAGCAGTTCTTC. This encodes CASSLRTSVLYNEQFF.